This T cell receptor (beta chain) was sequenced for a study of CD8 T cells in ankylosing spondylitis. Note on this clonotype: Its antigen is not identified.

Broader study findings: Past research had described some motif variants in reactive arthritis synovial fluid and blood. Matched ankylosing spondylitis synovial fluid reportedly contained a significantly enriched population of disease-linked clones. A motif in TCR beta, a set of several highly homologous variants, appeared characteristic of ankylosing spondylitis blood.

In germline, CDR1 is LNHNV, CDR2 YYDKDF (reference sequence). The ends were cut back, 0 bases at V and 8 bases at J, with 10 bases in the middle. The CDR3 is 13 amino acids. TCRdb redid the calling of the 5' RACE reads with MiXCR, one entry per CDR3 protein. The repertoire has fewer than 200,000 distinct CDR3 sequences, around a sixth of them found once; the top ten carry more than 3.5%. What was sequenced was blood, either unsorted or a sorted T cell fraction (not recorded which). V is TRBV15 and J is TRBJ1-1; D remains unclear. The receptor comes from a male donor aged 10-29 years with ankylosing spondylitis or in good health (not recorded which). CDR3 sequence (DNA): TGTGCCACCAGCAGAGATTTAGGGAAGGAAGCTTTCTTT. Its protein is CATSRDLGKEAFF.